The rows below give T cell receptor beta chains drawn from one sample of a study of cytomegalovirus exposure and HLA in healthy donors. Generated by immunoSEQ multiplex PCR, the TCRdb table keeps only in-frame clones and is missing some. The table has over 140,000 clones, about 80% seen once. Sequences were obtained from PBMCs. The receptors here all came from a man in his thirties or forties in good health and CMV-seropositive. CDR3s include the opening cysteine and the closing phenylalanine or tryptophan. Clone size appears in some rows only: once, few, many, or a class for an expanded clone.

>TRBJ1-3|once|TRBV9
CASSVLPGNAVGNTIYF
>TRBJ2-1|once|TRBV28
CASLSSGQGGIGQFF
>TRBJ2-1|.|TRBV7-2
CASSWGTSGSNEQFF
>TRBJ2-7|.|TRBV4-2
CASSRALGTGNYEQYF
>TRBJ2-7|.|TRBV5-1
CASSLGGAAATYEQYF
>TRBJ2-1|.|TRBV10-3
CAIGRIKGKGEQFF
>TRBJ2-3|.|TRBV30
CAWSKQGYTQYF
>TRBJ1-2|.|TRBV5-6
CASSSTTGAGYGYTF
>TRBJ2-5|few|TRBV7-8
CASSRLVSRETQYF
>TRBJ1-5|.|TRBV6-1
CASSEVLQGVGNQPQHF
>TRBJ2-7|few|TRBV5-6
CASSRTSGSYEQYF
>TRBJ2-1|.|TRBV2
CATITGVGNEQFF
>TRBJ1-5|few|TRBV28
CASSPIRQGRDQPQHF
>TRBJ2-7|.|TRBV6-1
CASSELDRGLYEQYF
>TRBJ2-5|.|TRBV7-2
CASSAGRTSGIETQYF
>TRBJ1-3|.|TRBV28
CASRNQGSGNTIYF
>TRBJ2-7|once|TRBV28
CASSPGLERLGYF
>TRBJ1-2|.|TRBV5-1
CASSPGDNYGYTF
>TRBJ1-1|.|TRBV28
CASSPAIHRGRMNTEAFF
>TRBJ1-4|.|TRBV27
CASSPSGGTNEKLFF
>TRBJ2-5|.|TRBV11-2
CASSLQGAVTQYF
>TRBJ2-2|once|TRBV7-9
CASSLTQPNTGELFF
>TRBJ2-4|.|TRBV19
CASSRGRFSGNIQYF
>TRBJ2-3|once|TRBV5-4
CASSLRTSGGASTDTQYF
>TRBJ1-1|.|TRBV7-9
CASSVGGTEAFF
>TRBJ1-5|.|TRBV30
CAWRGGINQPQHF
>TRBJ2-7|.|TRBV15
CATSSDRDRGYEQYF
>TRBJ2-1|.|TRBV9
CASSVRTGPVGEQFF
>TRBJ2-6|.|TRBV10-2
CASSEQTGPSGANVLTF
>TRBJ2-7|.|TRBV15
CATRDRGGGEQYF
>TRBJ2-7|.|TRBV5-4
CASSSGTRIYEQYF
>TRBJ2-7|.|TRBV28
CASSLSIRFLHEQYF
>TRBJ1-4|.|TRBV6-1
CASRTTGSEKLFF
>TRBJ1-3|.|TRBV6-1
CACSGGVGNTIYF
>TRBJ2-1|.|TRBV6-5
CASRLGAYNEQFF
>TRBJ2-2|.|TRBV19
CASSGQGNTGELFF
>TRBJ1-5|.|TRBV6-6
CASKSPGQRDQPQHF
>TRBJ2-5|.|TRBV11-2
CASSFSAGGRETQYF
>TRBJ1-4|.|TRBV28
CASTQGLATNEKLFF
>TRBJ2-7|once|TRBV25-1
CASSQAGGSTSYEQYF
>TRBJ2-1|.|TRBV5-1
CASSLETRNNEQFF
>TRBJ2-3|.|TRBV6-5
CASRPGRDRTDTQYF
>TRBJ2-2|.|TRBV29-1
CSGQERENTGELFF
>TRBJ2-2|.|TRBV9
CASSVGGERGTGELFF
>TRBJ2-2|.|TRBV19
CASSLLASGELFF
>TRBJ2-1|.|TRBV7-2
CASNPWGGEQFF
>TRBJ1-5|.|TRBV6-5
CASSPKRLSGQPQHF